Listed here are 18 T cell receptor beta chains from one sample, sequenced in a study of T-cell reconstitution after alpha-beta-depleted transplantation in children. Unique molecular identifiers were incorporated during preparation of the TCRbeta library. TCRdb processed the PCR reads anew with MiXCR; each CDR3 protein has one entry. This table holds 250,000 to 400,000 distinct CDR3 sequences, roughly 25% found once. This sample comprised PBMCs, mostly from graft donor cells, obtained 180 days after TCRalphabeta/CD19-depleted stem cell transplant. These receptors all stem from a male patient younger than 18 who had a stem cell transplant for acute lymphoblastic leukemia, so the T cells may come from the graft donor.

Turning to this clonotype: At one of its ends the junction is not consistent with the germline gene, which may arise from a read error. This sequence joins TRBV7-6 and TRBJ2-1; D is unresolved. This CDR3 region has 13 residues. Germline lookup yields CDR1 SGHVS and CDR2 FNYEAQ. The CDR3 sequence: CARSLLGINEQFF. Written as DNA, the CDR3 is TGTGCCCGCAGCTTGTTGGGGATCAATGAGCAGTTCTTC.

The chain recombines TRBV24-1 with TRBJ2-3; D call uncertain. CDR3 length: 14 amino acids. Germline CDR1 and CDR2: KGHDR and SFDVKD. With 2 bases removed from V and 1 base from J, the gap between germline ends came to 6 bases. The CDR3 reads CATSDYTGTDTQYF. Here the CDR3 DNA reads TGTGCCACCAGTGATTACACTGGCACAGATACGCAGTATTTT.

The rearrangement uses TRBV29-1 and TRBJ2-5; no clear D. V was clipped by 5 bases and J by 4 bases, with 11 bases between them. The germline CDR1 and CDR2 sequences are SQVTM and ANQGSEA. The CDR3 is 12 residues long. In DNA form, the CDR3 reads TGCAGCGTTCGGGTATGGTCAGAGACCCAGTACTTC. Its translation: CSVRVWSETQYF.

This clonotype came up a few times. This chain joins TRBV5-1 and TRBJ2-5; 8 positions match TRBD1. From germline, CDR1 is SGHRS and CDR2 YFSETQ. The CDR3 runs to 16 residues. Trimming cost V 1 base and J 3 bases; bases outside gene matches: 8. CDR3 protein: CASSLLTGATEETQYF. The CDR3 DNA reads TGCGCCAGCAGCTTGCTGACAGGGGCCACCGAAGAGACCCAGTACTTC.

The gene calls are TRBV15 and TRBJ2-7; the match to TRBD2 covers 7 bases. From germline, CDR1 is LNHNV and CDR2 YYDKDF (reference sequence). The junction had 5 bases not matched to a gene; V was cut back by 0 bases and J by 0 bases. The CDR3 is 16 amino acids. The CDR3 loop is CATSRDRGGSSYEQYF. CDR3 nucleotide sequence: TGTGCCACCAGCAGAGATAGGGGCGGGAGCTCCTACGAGCAGTACTTC.

V usage is TRBV11-2 and J usage is TRBJ2-3; unclear D gene. V was cut by 7 bases and J by 0 bases, with 14 bases left in between. CDR1 SGHAT and CDR2 FQNNGV come from the germline V gene. The CDR3 sequence is 15 residues long. As DNA, the CDR3 is TGTGCCAGCACTCCTGCAAGGGCTAGCACAGATACGCAGTATTTT. The encoded protein is CASTPARASTDTQYF.

The chain uses TRBV7-8 and TRBJ2-7; tentatively, D is TRBD2 (6 bases). Germline V CDR1 and CDR2: SGHVS, FQNEAQ. V lost 2 bases to trimming and J lost 0 bases, with 20 bases between them. The CDR3 loop spans 18 amino acids. This CDR3 is CASSLQVGGGAISYEQYF. CDR3 DNA: TGTGCCAGCAGCTTACAGGTGGGAGGTGGCGCAATCTCCTACGAGCAGTACTTC.

CDR3 sequence reads: CASSFGTGIGQPQHF. Written as DNA, the CDR3 is TGCGCCAGCAGCTTCGGGACAGGGATAGGTCAGCCCCAGCATTTT. The chain has TRBV5-1 and TRBJ1-5; 9 positions match TRBD1. With V trimmed by 2 bases and J by 6 bases, 6 bases remained unmatched. Looked up from germline, CDR1 is SGHRS and CDR2 is YFSETQ. This CDR3 has 15 amino acids. The full variable domain, in which reference TRBV5-1 and TRBJ1-5 provide the parts outside the CDR3, is KAGVTQTPRYLIKTRGQQVTLSCSPISGHRSVSWYQQTPGQGLQFLFEYFSETQRNKGNFPGRFSGRQFSNSRSEMNVSTLELGDSALYLCASSFGTGIGQPQHFGDGTRLSIL.

V and J are TRBV2 and TRBJ1-1, with a weak D call TRBD1 (6 bases). V gave up 8 bases and J gave up 3 bases, with 13 bases separating them. This CDR3 is 13 amino acids long. The germline CDR1 and CDR2 sequences are SNHLY and FYNNEI. As DNA, the CDR3 is TGTGCCAGCGCGGACAGTTCCTACACTGAAGCTTTCTTT. This sequence encodes CASADSSYTEAFF.

The chain is built from TRBV10-2 and TRBJ2-2; TRBD2 agrees at 10 bases. The CDR3 consists of 16 residues. V lost 4 bases and J lost 5; bases outside the gene matches: 7. Germline CDR1 and CDR2: WSHSY and SAAADI. This CDR3 reads CASSAVAGGGTGELFF. The CDR3 DNA reads as TGCGCCAGCAGTGCGGTAGCGGGAGGTGGGACCGGGGAGCTGTTTTTT.

This clonotype showed up just a few times. The chain joins TRBV12-3 or TRBV12-4 to TRBJ2-1; 8 positions match TRBD2. V trimming: 6 bases; J trimming: 4 bases; junction bases outside the gene matches: 17. CDR3 size: 18 residues. CDR3 sequence: CASRIRGTSGGRYNEQFF. CDR3 nucleotide sequence: TGTGCCAGCAGGATCCGGGGAACTAGCGGAGGGAGGTACAATGAGCAGTTCTTC.

This clonotype has at least ten counts. V gene TRBV6-6 combines with J gene TRBJ2-7; D unclear. CDR1 and CDR2 from the germline V gene are MNHNY and SVGAGI (reference sequence). The ends were cut back, 6 bases at V and 2 bases at J, with 8 bases in the middle. The CDR3 spans 12 residues. CDR3: CASSLDPYEQYF. CDR3 DNA sequence: TGTGCCAGCAGCCTCGATCCCTACGAGCAGTACTTC.

This chain joins TRBV9 and TRBJ2-3; a weak D match, TRBD2 (5 bases). V was clipped by 4 bases and J by 7 bases, with 10 bases between them. From germline, CDR1 is SGDLS and CDR2 YYNGEE. This CDR3 comprises 12 residues. The CDR3 protein is CASSISGNTQYF. Here the CDR3 DNA reads TGTGCCAGCAGCATTTCGGGGAATACGCAGTATTTT.

This chain connects TRBV5-1 to TRBJ1-1, with D unclear. V shed 1 base and J shed 2 bases, with 12 bases lying between them. The CDR3 has 15 amino acids. Germline V gene data show CDR1 as SGHRS and CDR2 as YFSETQ. CDR3 DNA: TGCGCCAGCAGCTTGATCCGGATTCCAAACACTGAAGCTTTCTTT. It translates to CASSLIRIPNTEAFF.

V usage is TRBV27 and J usage is TRBJ2-1; D is possibly TRBD2 (5 bases). Trimming left V 7 bases short and J 3 bases short, with 13 bases between. The CDR3 runs to 14 residues. Per the germline V gene, CDR1 is MNHEY and CDR2 is SMNVEV (reference sequence). This chain's CDR3 is CASTKQAVYNEQFF. The CDR3 DNA reads as TGTGCCAGCACCAAACAAGCGGTCTACAATGAGCAGTTCTTC.

The chain combines TRBV3-1 with TRBJ2-3; perhaps TRBD2 as D (6 bases). This CDR3 has 16 residues. The ends were cut back, 0 bases at V and 5 bases at J, with 15 bases in the middle. Germline V gene data show CDR1 as LGHDT and CDR2 as YNNKEL (reference sequence). This CDR3 reads CASSQELASVKDTQYF. CDR3 DNA: TGTGCCAGCAGCCAAGAACTAGCTTCCGTGAAAGATACGCAGTATTTT.

This chain connects TRBV4-1 to TRBJ2-2; D possibly corresponds to TRBD1 (6 bases). Trimming stripped 5 bases from V and 3 bases from J, with 13 bases between. Germline loops: CDR1 MGHRA, CDR2 YSYEKL. This CDR3 has 15 amino acids. In DNA, the CDR3 is TGCGCCAGCAGCAAAAACCAGGGGTACACCGGGGAGCTGTTTTTT. Translating it yields CASSKNQGYTGELFF.

This clonotype has more than one count but fewer than ten. The chain joins TRBV7-6 to TRBJ2-7; D remains ambiguous. The V end lost 5 bases, the J end lost 5 bases, and 16 bases lay between the germline ends. The CDR3 covers 14 residues. Germline CDR1 and CDR2: SGHVS and FNYEAQ. The chain's CDR3 is CASSASVSEDEQYF. CDR3 in DNA: TGTGCCAGCAGCGCATCGGTTTCAGAGGACGAGCAGTACTTC.